This entry features one T cell receptor (beta chain) sequence. Its target is not known. The record originates from a study of Ad26.COV2.S vaccination and SARS-CoV-2 variants. Study overall: Recipients of Ad26.COV2.S got it intramuscularly, once or twice 56 days apart.

V was cut by 7 bases and J by 5 bases, with 8 bases left in between. Germline loops: CDR1 MNHEY, CDR2 SVGAGI. This CDR3 spans 11 amino acids. Regarding the study as a whole: Comparable non-spike TCR breadth was observed in vaccine and placebo recipients. Reportedly, spike-specific CD8+ and CD4+ T cell responses achieved substantial breadth once vaccination had taken place.

Stated treatment: around 19 received Ad26.COV2.S at low or high dose, single or two shots; several received placebo; per-sample allocation not given. Vaccine and placebo recipients were sampled on day 63 after the first injection. TCRdb's copy holds only in-frame clones and misses some; the assay was immunoSEQ multiplex PCR. The sample yields 250,000 to 300,000 clones, approximately 89% seen once. The sequence derives from a person aged 18 to 59 who received the Ad26.COV2.S COVID-19 vaccine or a placebo. This chain connects TRBV6-5 to TRBJ2-5; no reliable D call. This specimen consisted of peripheral blood, obtained in a trial of Ad26.COV2.S vaccine versus placebo. CDR3 sequence reads: CASTFGETQYF. CDR3 DNA: TGTGCCAGCACGTTTGGGGAGACCCAGTACTTC.